Each of the 14 T cell receptor beta chains below was sequenced from the same sample in a study of regulatory T cells in long-lasting Graves disease. Through Arm-PCR of CDR3 regions and iRepertoire HTBI primers, TCR beta libraries were built. TCRdb passed the multiplex PCR reads through MiXCR, listing each CDR3 protein once. The profile shows a few hundred thousand distinct CDR3 sequences, roughly 12% of them singletons. Time point here: newly diagnosed GD, antithyroid drugs for less than 3 months. Researchers made the TCR library from RNA that was extracted from PBMCs. The sample was also linked to a second study, of T cells in Graves' hyperthyroidism and ophthalmopathy.

The material sequenced was peripheral blood mononuclear cells (PBMCs), taken at new diagnosis, from a patient treated with antithyroid drugs. The receptor set was obtained from a man aged 30 to 39 with Graves disease.

This clonotype came up a few times. At one boundary the junction diverges from the germline segment, which might be a read error. The chain uses TRBV2 and TRBJ2-3; 9 bases are shared with TRBD2. The germline V gene encodes CDR1 SNHLY and CDR2 FYNNEI. The CDR3 has 16 residues. CDR3 protein: CASRDEGAGGTDTRYF. In DNA, the CDR3 is TGTGCCAGCAGGGACGAGGGAGCGGGAGGCACAGATACGCGGTATTTT.

In this sample, this clonotype turned up many times. J is TRBJ1-1 and V is TRBV30; D gene ambiguous. Trimming pared 7 bases from V and 1 base from J, leaving 13 bases between. The CDR3 runs to 13 residues. Germline V lookup: CDR1 GTSNPN, CDR2 SVGIG (reference sequence). This CDR3 reads CASTLRWNTEAFF. In nucleotides, the CDR3 is TGTGCCTCAACACTTCGATGGAACACTGAAGCTTTCTTT.

The genes are TRBV10-3 and TRBJ1-3; D unresolved. The CDR3 loop spans 11 amino acids. The V end lost 7 bases, the J end lost 0 bases, and 1 base lay between the germline ends. Germline values: CDR1 ENHRY, CDR2 SYGVKD. The CDR3 loop is CAINSGNTIYF. In nucleotides, the CDR3 is TGTGCCATCAACTCTGGAAACACCATATATTTT.

The rearrangement links TRBV6-1 to TRBJ2-2; 10 nucleotides match TRBD2. This CDR3 has 16 amino acids. From germline, CDR1 is MNHNS and CDR2 SASEGT. Trimming cost V 2 bases and J 3 bases; bases outside gene matches: 3. CDR3 DNA sequence: TGTGCCAGCAGTGAAATAGCGGGAGGATACACCGGGGAGCTGTTTTTT. Translated: CASSEIAGGYTGELFF.

As DNA, the CDR3 is TGTGCCAGCAGCCGCGATTCCGGGACCTTAAACACTGAAGCTTTCTTT. Its protein product is CASSRDSGTLNTEAFF. The rearrangement joins TRBV7-2 to TRBJ1-1; D might be TRBD1 (5 bases). Trimming removed 5 bases at V and 2 bases at J, with 18 bases between. Germline CDR1 SGHTA, CDR2 FQGNSA. This CDR3 has 16 residues.

This clonotype came up many times. The V gene is TRBV20-1, the J gene TRBJ2-3, with 7 nucleotides matching TRBD2. Per the germline V gene, CDR1 is DFQATT and CDR2 is SNEGSKA (reference sequence). The CDR3 is 15 residues long. J lost 8 bases, V lost 3 bases, and 14 bases had no gene match. DNA for the CDR3: TGCAGTGCTAGTAGGGCTAGCGGACCTCAGGGTACGCAGTATTTT. Amino acid sequence: CSASRASGPQGTQYF.

This clonotype was detected a few times. The chain employs TRBV4-1 and TRBJ1-1; D is unclear. The CDR3 runs to 15 residues. Germline V CDR1 and CDR2: MGHRA, YSYEKL. V was clipped by 0 bases and J by 0 bases, with 8 bases between them. CDR3 sequence reads: CASSQEGGLNTEAFF. The DNA of the CDR3 is TGCGCCAGCAGCCAAGAGGGAGGTCTGAACACTGAAGCTTTCTTT.

There are a few counts of this clonotype. The rearrangement joins TRBV20-1 to TRBJ2-5; D might be TRBD1 (6 bases). The CDR3 runs 15 residues. The ends were cut back, 3 bases at V and 5 bases at J, with 19 bases in the middle. CDR1 and CDR2 (germline): DFQATT, SNEGSKA (reference sequence). CDR3 DNA sequence: TGCAGTGCTAGCAGGACAGAAGGGGCGGTTGAGACCCAGTACTTC. Translation gives CSASRTEGAVETQYF.

Notes on this clonotype: A much larger clonotype is one base distant, so this may be a read error. The rearrangement uses TRBV14 and TRBJ2-2; no reliable D call. Trimming took 8 bases from V and 6 from J, leaving 10 bases between them. This CDR3 spans 12 amino acids. CDR1 and CDR2 from the germline V gene are SGHDN and FVKESK. The CDR3 reads CASGRDSGELFF. DNA of the CDR3: TGTGCCAGCGGCCGAGACTCCGGGGAGCTGTTTTTT.

This clonotype came up once. The chain joins TRBV12-3 or TRBV12-4 to TRBJ1-5, with no clear D. Trimming cost V 2 bases and J 0 bases, with 11 bases left between them. The CDR3 spans 16 residues. CDR3 DNA sequence: TGTGCCAGCAGTTTAATGGCGGACTATAGCAATCAGCCCCAGCATTTT. Amino acid sequence: CASSLMADYSNQPQHF.

This clonotype was observed a handful of times. The chain uses TRBV18 and TRBJ2-7, with D possibly matching TRBD2 (6 bases). Germline CDR1 and CDR2: KGHSH and LQKENI. This CDR3 contains 16 residues. V was shortened by 0 bases and J by 3 bases, with 15 bases between the two germline ends. CDR3 in amino acids: CASSPPIFAGFYEQYF. In DNA, the CDR3 is TGTGCCAGCTCACCACCGATATTCGCGGGATTCTACGAGCAGTACTTC.

This clonotype has just a few counts. This chain uses TRBV3-1 with TRBJ2-5; no reliable D call. Germline V gene data show CDR1 as LGHDT and CDR2 as YNNKEL (reference sequence). This CDR3 comprises 15 residues. V dropped 5 bases and J dropped 2 bases, with 15 bases sitting between them. The CDR3 region is CASSNGFGNQETQYF. The CDR3 nucleotides read TGTGCCAGCAGCAATGGGTTTGGGAATCAAGAGACCCAGTACTTC.

At least ten counts were recorded for this clonotype. The rearrangement links TRBV2 to TRBJ2-3, with 8 bases identical to TRBD2. The CDR3 totals 16 residues. Germline CDR1 SNHLY, CDR2 FYNNEI. V gave up 8 bases and J gave up 5 bases; unmatched junction bases: 15. The CDR3 loop reads CASLEVEGLAGDTQYF. The CDR3 DNA reads TGTGCCAGCTTAGAGGTTGAGGGGCTAGCGGGAGATACGCAGTATTTT.

This clonotype was counted only a few times. J is TRBJ2-3 and V is TRBV2, with D unclear. The germline V and J ends were trimmed by 4 bases and 0 bases, with 14 bases remaining between them. This CDR3 has 16 amino acids. CDR1 is SNHLY, CDR2 FYNNEI, per germline. The CDR3 coding sequence is TGTGCCAGCAGTGTTCACGTCTTAACTAGCACAGATACGCAGTATTTT. Protein sequence: CASSVHVLTSTDTQYF.